These T cell receptor beta chains were read from a single sample in a study of blood T cell repertoires in COVID-19. TCRdb's table, derived via immunoSEQ multiplex PCR, lists solely in-frame clones and lacks some. The table lists about 210,000 clones, roughly 82% of them singletons. Source material: peripheral blood. The receptors stem from a man aged 45-65 years with active or convalescent COVID-19. Both conserved end residues are part of each CDR3. D genes are given only for firm matches. For some rows the clone size is stated as once, few or many, or as a class when expanded; others skip it.

j_gene | d_gene | len | abundance | v_gene | CDR3aa | CDR3nt
TRBJ2-1 | . | 14 | . | TRBV24-1 | CATSEDSNRIEQFF | TGTGCCACCAGTGAAGATTCGAACAGAATAGAGCAGTTCTTC
TRBJ2-1 | TRBD2 | 15 | few | TRBV18 | CASSPGGGGYNEQFF | TGTGCCAGCTCACCAGGCGGGGGAGGCTACAATGAGCAGTTCTTC
TRBJ2-3 | . | 13 | . | TRBV5-1 | CASSLGAGDTQYF | TGCGCCAGCAGCTTGGGTGCGGGAGATACGCAGTATTTT
TRBJ2-2 | . | 15 | . | TRBV2 | CASSGRRANTGELFF | TGTGCCAGCAGTGGAAGAAGAGCGAACACCGGGGAGCTGTTTTTT
TRBJ1-5 | . | 16 | . | TRBV2 | CASIRRKPSGAQPQHF | TGTGCCAGCATTCGACGTAAACCCTCTGGGGCTCAGCCCCAGCATTTT
TRBJ1-2 | . | 12 | . | TRBV7-2 | CASSVSSYGYTF | TGTGCCAGCAGCGTCTCGTCCTATGGCTACACCTTC
TRBJ2-5 | TRBD1 | 16 | . | TRBV5-1 | CASSLGRDRGQETQYF | TGCGCCAGCAGCTTGGGTCGGGACAGGGGGCAAGAGACCCAGTACTTC
TRBJ2-1 | . | 13 | . | TRBV18 | CASSIQGYNEQFF | TGTGCCAGCTCAATACAGGGTTACAATGAGCAGTTCTTC
TRBJ1-2 | . | 18 | . | TRBV4-1 | CASSHINPVPGKAYGYTF | TGCGCCAGCAGCCATATAAACCCTGTTCCCGGGAAGGCCTATGGCTACACCTTC
TRBJ1-3 | . | 15 | . | TRBV25-1 | CASSITGGSGNTIYF | TGTGCCAGCAGTATAACGGGGGGCTCTGGAAACACCATATATTTT
TRBJ1-3 | . | 17 | . | TRBV4-3 | CASSQDPSGGVGNTIYF | TGCGCCAGCAGCCAAGATCCGAGCGGGGGCGTTGGAAACACCATATATTTT
TRBJ1-1 | . | 14 | . | TRBV18 | CASSPGTMNTEAFF | TGTGCCAGCTCCCCCGGGACAATGAACACTGAAGCTTTCTTT
TRBJ2-5 | TRBD1 | 15 | . | TRBV5-4 | CASSWNRGLGETQYF | TGTGCCAGCAGCTGGAACAGGGGGTTGGGAGAGACCCAGTACTTC
TRBJ1-2 | . | 15 | . | TRBV7-2 | CASSFKVDSIYGYTF | TGTGCCAGCAGCTTTAAGGTAGACAGCATATATGGCTACACCTTC
TRBJ1-1 | . | 12 | . | TRBV5-6 | CASSLQRQRAFF | TGTGCCAGCAGCCTTCAGAGACAGAGGGCTTTCTTT
TRBJ1-2 | . | 12 | few | TRBV6-5 | CASSYSGGTPIF | TGTGCCAGCAGTTACTCGGGTGGGACACCTATCTTC
TRBJ2-5 | . | 15 | . | TRBV13 | CASSLGRLGQETQYF | TGTGCCAGCAGCTTAGGAAGACTAGGGCAAGAGACCCAGTACTTC
TRBJ2-7 | TRBD2 | 14 | . | TRBV6-5 | CASSLVAGRSEQYF | TGTGCCAGCAGTTTGGTAGCGGGGCGCTCCGAGCAGTACTTC
TRBJ2-3 | TRBD2 | 13 | few | TRBV6-5 | CASRFGGADTQYF | TGTGCCAGCAGATTCGGGGGGGCGGATACGCAGTATTTT
TRBJ1-1 | TRBD1 | 15 | . | TRBV28 | CASRSGQGLSTEAFF | TGTGCCAGCAGGTCGGGACAGGGACTCTCCACTGAAGCTTTCTTT
TRBJ1-5 | TRBD1 | 17 | . | TRBV6-2/TRBV6-3 | CASSYSRTGLGNQPQHF | TGTGCCAGCAGTTACTCTCGGACAGGTTTAGGCAATCAGCCCCAGCATTTT
TRBJ2-6 | TRBD1 | 18 | . | TRBV19 | CASSRQGTLLSGANVLTF | TGTGCCAGTAGTAGACAGGGGACTCTCCTCTCTGGGGCCAACGTCCTGACTTTC
TRBJ1-1 | . | 15 | . | TRBV6-2/TRBV6-3 | CASSYHPGEDTEAFF | TGTGCCAGCAGTTACCATCCCGGGGAGGACACTGAAGCTTTCTTT
TRBJ1-2 | . | 12 | . | TRBV12-3/TRBV12-4 | CASMSSFYGYTF | TGTGCCAGTATGTCCTCCTTTTATGGCTACACCTTC
TRBJ1-1 | . | 14 | . | TRBV2 | CASTEGVWNTEAFF | TGTGCCAGCACAGAGGGGGTCTGGAACACTGAAGCTTTCTTT
TRBJ1-1 | . | 15 | . | TRBV5-4 | CASSLATQMNTEAFF | TGTGCCAGCAGCTTGGCCACGCAGATGAACACTGAAGCTTTCTTT
TRBJ2-1 | . | 17 | . | TRBV11-3 | CASSRSSGTYLLNEQFF | TGTGCCAGCAGCCGATCCTCCGGGACTTACCTACTCAATGAGCAGTTCTTC
TRBJ1-5 | TRBD1 | 14 | . | TRBV10-2 | CASTATGLEQPQHF | TGCGCCAGCACCGCGACAGGGTTGGAGCAGCCCCAGCATTTT
TRBJ1-5 | . | 13 | . | TRBV9 | CASSKGGDQPQHF | TGTGCCAGCAGCAAAGGGGGGGACCAGCCCCAGCATTTT
TRBJ2-5 | . | 17 | . | TRBV9 | CASSVAGEGTPLQTQYF | TGTGCCAGCAGCGTAGCTGGGGAAGGGACACCGCTGCAGACCCAGTACTTC
TRBJ2-7 | TRBD2 | 15 | . | TRBV9 | CASSPTSGPSYEQYF | TGTGCCAGCAGTCCGACTAGCGGCCCCTCCTACGAGCAGTACTTC
TRBJ2-2 | . | 16 | once | TRBV7-9 | CASSEFPGSNTGELFF | TGTGCCAGCAGCGAATTCCCAGGGTCGAACACCGGGGAGCTGTTTTTT
TRBJ2-5 | . | 15 | few | TRBV28 | CASSLGREYQETQYF | TGTGCCAGCAGTTTAGGCCGGGAATACCAAGAGACCCAGTACTTC
TRBJ2-3 | . | 12 | once | TRBV6-6 | CASSPEAFTQYF | TGTGCCAGCAGTCCCGAAGCGTTTACGCAGTATTTT
TRBJ1-1 | . | 12 | . | TRBV7-9 | CASGGPGGEAFF | TGTGCCAGCGGGGGACCGGGGGGCGAAGCTTTCTTT